This T cell receptor (beta chain) was recovered during a study of CD8 T cells in Susac syndrome (dated by TCRdb to the late 2010s). About the investigation overall: Whether CD8+ T cell activation and differentiation in Susac syndrome was antigen driven was tested using repertoire sequencing. Findings and caveats that apply to the study as a whole: The TCR sequencing and HLA analysis was acknowledged to have included a relatively small number of individuals.

From its cysteine to its phenylalanine, the CDR3 spans 18 amino acids. Only the CDR3 DNA stays, 54 bases, in frame from base 1. Taken from the germline V gene, the CDR1 and CDR2 loops are ENHRY and SYGVKD. V and J lose 3 bases and 1 base, and a span of 20 bases separates them. RNA was extracted using the RNeasy kit, and about 0.5 to 1 ug of the RNA was reverse transcribed with random hexamers. TCR beta CDR3 regions were amplified with the immunoSEQ multiplex PCR assay covering 54 Vbeta and 13 Jbeta segments. PCR amplification bias was corrected by using a synthetic template baseline for primer optimization and computational correction. Regarding the original processing steps: Reads were assigned to V, D and J genes according to IMGT and analyzed in immunoSEQ Analyzer, with only productive sequences retained. Clonality was calculated as one minus the Shannon entropy normalized by log2 of the number of productive unique sequences. Public and private clones were assessed among the 100 most prevalent clones of each patient and control. A clone was defined as Susac-specific if it was absent from the healthy and MS cohorts, from some 1,100 published viral clones and from other ImmuneACCESS disease sequences. TCRdb reran the public reads through fastp at Q25 and MiXCR, keeping productive beta chains. Records with the same CDR3 protein are collapsed into one entry carrying the most frequent genes and DNA. The V and J calls reflect TCRdb's pipeline rather than the authors' work. Here the sample has under 150,000 distinct CDR3 sequences; approximately 94% occur a single time. Roughly 0.13% of the sample is held by the ten biggest clonotypes.

A remark on this clonotype: The clone's antigen remains unknown. Base qualities are missing; no much larger clone stands one base away.

High-throughput TCR beta sequencing profiled peripheral blood CD8+ and CD4+ T cells from healthy donors, Susac syndrome patients and multiple sclerosis patients. Multiple sclerosis controls were treatment-naive patients with stable or active relapsing-remitting disease fulfilling revised McDonald criteria. Bulk CD8+ and CD4+ T cells were purified by magnetic negative isolation, whereas CD8+ TEMRA cells were enriched by FACS. Blood was collected in EDTA tubes and processed within 24 hours, with PBMCs isolated through density gradient centrifugation. PBMCs intended for TCR sequencing were cryopreserved in liquid nitrogen and thawed later in a water bath at 37 degrees C. The sorted or isolated CD4+, CD8+ and CD8+ TEMRA cells reached a purity of at least 90%.

This receptor was obtained from a human donor with multiple sclerosis. Recombination joined TRBV10-3 with TRBJ2-3, and TRBD2 may be the D gene, going by 5 matching bases. Sequencing was carried out using CD4+ T cells from PBMCs. The CDR3 loop reads CAISDPGSPSGGTDTQYF. The nucleotides are TGTGCCATCAGTGATCCGGGATCTCCCTCTGGTGGCACAGATACGCAGTATTTT.